These 30 T cell receptor beta chains share one sample of origin, sequenced in a study of response to subunit inactivated influenza vaccine (dated by TCRdb to 2016 to 2018). Libraries were constructed by RT-PCR. The reads were generated on an Illumina HiSeq 2500. Starting from the raw public reads, TCRdb applied fastp trimming at Q25, assembled clones with MiXCR and retained in-frame beta chains. Rows merge per CDR3 protein into single entries with the most common DNA and genes. Recorded for this sample are 500,000 to 600,000 distinct CDR3 sequences; roughly 10% of them occurred a single time. 9.5% to 12% of the sample is held by the ten biggest clonotypes. These same records also appear under a second study, on T cells expressing NK-cell markers. As the second publication notes: The TCR beta cDNA libraries were made using 5'RACE template switching, a step that added both a universal primer site and unique molecular identifiers.

The source material was PBMCs from blood, sampled on the day of vaccination. All receptors derive from a man aged 45-60 years who received an inactivated influenza vaccine. Donor details come from another sample of the same person, matched by shared clones.

This clonotype was observed a handful of times. J is TRBJ2-3 and V is TRBV4-3; 7 bases line up with TRBD2. This CDR3 has 16 amino acids. Per germline, CDR1 LGHNA and CDR2 YSLEER. V lost 3 bases to trimming and J lost 3 bases; unmatched junction nucleotides: 9. The CDR3 here is CASSQLEAGETDTQYF. The CDR3 DNA sequence: TGCGCCAGCAGCCAGCTTGAGGCGGGAGAAACAGATACGCAGTATTTT.

The CDR3: CASSFGQGYLYGYTF. DNA for the CDR3: TGCGCCAGCAGCTTCGGCCAGGGATATCTCTATGGCTACACCTTC. The genes are TRBV5-1 and TRBJ1-2; TRBD1 might be the D (5 bases). V lost 2 bases, J lost 4 bases, and 15 bases lay in between. Germline V lookup: CDR1 SGHRS, CDR2 YFSETQ. The CDR3 has 15 amino acids.

The V gene is TRBV18, the J gene TRBJ2-1; D is possibly TRBD2 (6 bases). The CDR3 length is 14 residues. Germline CDR1 reads KGHSH; CDR2 reads LQKENI. Between the trimmed V and J ends, which lost 6 bases and 8 bases, there was a span of 17 bases. Written as DNA, the CDR3 is TGTGCCAGCTCCTACGGGGACTGGGGCGATGAGCAGTTCTTC. Residues: CASSYGDWGDEQFF.

This clonotype has only a few counts. The V gene is TRBV5-1, the J gene TRBJ2-3, with TRBD2 identical over 7 bases. Trimming removed 6 bases from V and 0 bases from J; junction bases left unmatched: 7. This CDR3 has 15 residues. Germline V gene lookup returns CDR1 SGHRS and CDR2 YFSETQ. The CDR3 sequence is CASNSGGTSTDTQYF. DNA of the CDR3: TGCGCCAGCAACTCGGGGGGAACTAGCACAGATACGCAGTATTTT. Full variable domain (outside the CDR3, taken from reference TRBV5-1 and TRBJ2-3): KAGVTQTPRYLIKTRGQQVTLSCSPISGHRSVSWYQQTPGQGLQFLFEYFSETQRNKGNFPGRFSGRQFSNSRSEMNVSTLELGDSALYLCASNSGGTSTDTQYFGPGTRLTVL.

This clonotype has a count of ten or more. The chain has TRBV2 and TRBJ2-6; 7 bases agree with TRBD1. The CDR3 extends over 18 amino acids. Germline values: CDR1 SNHLY, CDR2 FYNNEI. J gave up 0 bases and V 3 bases, and 8 bases lay outside the gene matches. The CDR3 protein is CASSDPGQVRSGANVLTF. The CDR3 coding sequence is TGTGCCAGCAGTGATCCAGGACAGGTGCGCTCTGGGGCCAACGTCCTGACTTTC. Looking up the rest from reference TRBV2 and TRBJ2-6 gives the full variable domain: EPEVTQTPSHQVTQMGQEVILRCVPISNHLYFYWYRQILGQKVEFLVSFYNNEISEKSEIFDDQFSVERPDGSNFTLKIRSTKLEDSAMYFCASSDPGQVRSGANVLTFGAGSRLTVL.

This clonotype has more than one count but fewer than ten. This rearrangement joins TRBV5-5 to TRBJ2-5; D may be TRBD2 (6 bases). This CDR3 spans 17 amino acids. Deletions cut 0 bases from V and 5 bases from J, with 20 bases between. The germline CDR1 and CDR2 sequences are SGHKS and YYEKEE (reference sequence). The DNA for the CDR3 is TGTGCCAGCAGCTTGGCCGGGAGAATTCTACGACCGGAGACCCAGTACTTC. Translated: CASSLAGRILRPETQYF.

The CDR3 DNA reads TGTGCCAGCAGGACGACAGCACTGAACACCGGGGAGCTGTTTTTT. It translates to CASRTTALNTGELFF. The J gene is TRBJ2-2, the V gene TRBV2; D might be TRBD1 (5 bases). Germline V gives CDR1 SNHLY, CDR2 FYNNEI. This CDR3 region has 15 residues. Trimming stripped 6 bases from V and 1 base from J, with 12 bases between.

V gene TRBV15 combines with J gene TRBJ1-2, with D perhaps TRBD1 (5 bases). The CDR3 length is 13 residues. The V end was cut by 5 bases, the J end by 6 bases, with 13 bases between. Looked up from germline, CDR1 is LNHNV and CDR2 is YYDKDF (reference sequence). Written as DNA, the CDR3 is TGTGCCACCAGCCAGGGACCGCGGAATGGCTACACCTTC. Amino acids: CATSQGPRNGYTF. Based on the CDR3 plus reference TRBV15 and TRBJ1-2, the full variable domain is DAMVIQNPRYQVTQFGKPVTLSCSQTLNHNVMYWYQQKSSQAPKLLFHYYDKDFNNEADTPDNFQSRRPNTSFCFLDIRSPGLGDTAMYLCATSQGPRNGYTFGSGTRLTVV.

This clonotype was detected many times. The chain links TRBV7-2 to TRBJ2-1, with D possibly being TRBD1 (6 bases). V dropped 3 bases and J dropped 15 bases, with 18 bases sitting between them. CDR1 is SGHTA, CDR2 FQGNSA, per germline. The CDR3 contains 13 residues. The CDR3 reads CASSFHGDKTPFF. The CDR3 DNA sequence: TGTGCCAGCAGCTTCCACGGGGACAAAACCCCGTTCTTC.

The sample holds many counts of this clonotype. This sequence joins TRBV20-1 and TRBJ2-1; 12 nucleotides align to TRBD2. V shed 5 bases and J 8 bases; nucleotides not matched to a gene: 13. The CDR3 is made up of 16 amino acids. Germline V gene lookup returns CDR1 DFQATT and CDR2 SNEGSKA (reference sequence). CDR3 in amino acids: CSARPRLAGGGDEQFF. Here the CDR3 DNA reads TGCAGTGCTCGGCCGCGCCTAGCGGGAGGGGGCGATGAGCAGTTCTTC.

This clonotype was observed a few times. The chain joins TRBV5-1 to TRBJ1-6; D is uncertain. Germline CDR1 is SGHRS and CDR2 is YFSETQ. Between the trimmed V and J ends, which lost 2 bases and 5 bases, there was a span of 11 bases. The CDR3 contains 15 residues. The CDR3 loop is CASSLTGRDNSPLHF. The CDR3 bases are TGCGCCAGCAGCTTAACGGGGAGGGATAATTCACCCCTCCACTTT.

This clonotype was seen repeatedly, ten times or more. V and J are TRBV5-1 and TRBJ2-2, with D hard to call. This CDR3 is 15 amino acids long. Trimming stripped 0 bases from V and 1 base from J, with 7 bases between. Germline CDR1 reads SGHRS; CDR2 reads YFSETQ. This CDR3 is CASSLGGQNTGELFF. CDR3 in DNA: TGCGCCAGCAGCTTGGGTGGTCAGAACACCGGGGAGCTGTTTTTT.

This clonotype occurred a few times. The V gene is TRBV20-1, the J gene TRBJ2-1; D is perhaps TRBD2 (6 bases). Germline CDR1 is DFQATT and CDR2 is SNEGSKA (reference sequence). The CDR3 has 12 residues. Trimming pared 8 bases from V and 5 bases from J, leaving 13 bases between. The CDR3 sequence: CSSSREHNEQFF. DNA of the CDR3: TGCAGTTCGTCCCGGGAGCACAATGAGCAGTTCTTC.

Regarding this clonotype: A read error may account for a junction end that differs from germline. The CDR3 loop reads CASTPDGVYEEYF. The CDR3 DNA follows: TGTGCCAGCACCCCAGATGGGGTCTACGAGGAGTACTTC. This sequence joins TRBV12-3 or TRBV12-4 and TRBJ2-7; D gene ambiguous. The CDR3 is 13 residues long.

This clonotype was seen a few times. The chain carries TRBV19 and TRBJ2-3; no reliable D call. From germline, CDR1 is LNHDA and CDR2 SQIVND (reference sequence). This CDR3 is 13 amino acids long. The V and J ends lost 3 bases and 6 bases respectively, with 10 bases between them. The CDR3 DNA reads TGTGCCAGTAGTATGAGACTTATGGATACGCAGTATTTT. Encoded protein: CASSMRLMDTQYF.

The gene calls are TRBV29-1 and TRBJ1-4; D gene uncertain. The V and J ends lost 6 bases and 6 bases respectively, with 14 bases between them. The CDR3 length is 13 residues. Germline CDR1 reads SQVTM; CDR2 reads ANQGSEA. CDR3 nucleotides: TGCAGCGTAACTCTACCGGGCCATGAAAAACTGTTTTTT. Its protein is CSVTLPGHEKLFF.

The chain links TRBV11-2 to TRBJ1-1; D is undetermined. CDR1 SGHAT and CDR2 FQNNGV come from the germline V gene. This CDR3 region has 17 residues. V was trimmed by 3 bases and J by 1 base, leaving 18 bases between them. The CDR3 region is CASSFSGYGQPNTEAFF. Here the CDR3 DNA reads TGTGCCAGCAGCTTCAGTGGGTATGGGCAGCCGAACACTGAAGCTTTCTTT.

The J gene is TRBJ2-3, the V gene TRBV12-3 or TRBV12-4, with TRBD2 identical over 11 bases. Germline trimming cut 4 bases from V and 0 bases from J; bases unmatched to any gene: 6. This CDR3 region has 17 residues. The CDR3 DNA reads as TGTGCCAGCAGTTCTTCCGGGACTAGCGGCAGCACAGATACGCAGTATTTT. It encodes CASSSSGTSGSTDTQYF.

Ten or more counts support this clonotype. The chain has TRBV28 and TRBJ2-2, with D possibly being TRBD1 (6 bases). V was shortened by 8 bases and J by 6 bases, with 13 bases between the two germline ends. This CDR3 region has 13 residues. Germline-derived CDR1 and CDR2 are MDHEN and SYDVKM. The CDR3 is CASYGPGAGELFF. DNA for the CDR3: TGTGCCAGCTATGGACCAGGGGCCGGGGAGCTGTTTTTT.

The J gene is TRBJ2-3, the V gene TRBV7-6; the match to TRBD2 covers 8 bases. Per germline, CDR1 SGHVS and CDR2 FNYEAQ. The trim removed 2 bases at V and 2 bases at J, leaving 9 bases unmatched. The CDR3 is 17 amino acids. Written as DNA, the CDR3 is TGTGCCAGCAGCTTATTGGCCCGGGGGGGAGCCACAGATACGCAGTATTTT. This codes for CASSLLARGGATDTQYF.

The chain uses TRBV12-3 or TRBV12-4 and TRBJ2-7, with TRBD1 matching over 7 bases. V gave up 7 bases and J gave up 9 bases; unmatched junction bases: 15. The CDR3 is made up of 14 amino acids. The CDR3 spells CASTGTDDLSRQYF. The CDR3 coding sequence is TGTGCCAGCACCGGGACAGATGACCTCTCGCGGCAGTACTTC.

The genes are TRBV10-3 and TRBJ2-7; maybe TRBD1 (6 bases). The germline V and J ends were trimmed by 4 bases and 7 bases, with 20 bases remaining between them. Looked up from germline, CDR1 is ENHRY and CDR2 is SYGVKD. This CDR3 spans 15 amino acids. The CDR3 sequence: CAISGETGVLMEQYF. The CDR3, as DNA: TGTGCCATCAGTGGGGAGACAGGTGTTTTAATGGAGCAGTACTTC.

In this sample, this clonotype turned up a few times. The gene calls are TRBV6-5 and TRBJ2-4; 9 nucleotides align to TRBD1. Germline loops: CDR1 MNHEY, CDR2 SVGAGI. The CDR3 extends over 16 amino acids. V trimming: 2 bases; J trimming: 1 base; junction bases outside the gene matches: 3. This CDR3 is CASSYAGQGAKNIQYF. The CDR3 region has the DNA TGTGCCAGCAGTTACGCCGGACAGGGGGCCAAAAACATTCAGTACTTC.

This clonotype was detected only a few times. The gene calls are TRBV20-1 and TRBJ2-1; tentatively, D is TRBD2 (5 bases). V gave up 3 bases and J gave up 4 bases, with 19 bases separating them. The CDR3 runs 16 residues. Germline assignment: CDR1 DFQATT and CDR2 SNEGSKA (reference sequence). The CDR3 DNA follows: TGCAGTGCTAGCCTCTACAGCTCGCGGGTGTACAATGAGCAGTTCTTC. Protein: CSASLYSSRVYNEQFF.

This clonotype has ten or more counts. The chain links TRBV27 to TRBJ2-7; D ambiguous. Germline CDR1 reads MNHEY; CDR2 reads SMNVEV (reference sequence). V gave up 0 bases and J gave up 0 bases, with 15 bases separating them. This CDR3 has 17 residues. The CDR3 DNA sequence: TGTGCCAGCAGTTTATCAGTTCGGCAGTCGAGCTCCTACGAGCAGTACTTC. Translating it yields CASSLSVRQSSSYEQYF.

This clonotype was seen more than once but under ten times. The chain employs TRBV6-5 and TRBJ2-1; TRBD2 matches at 7 bases. Per the germline V gene, CDR1 is MNHEY and CDR2 is SVGAGI. J lost 4 bases, V lost 2 bases, and 5 bases had no gene match. The CDR3 loop spans 15 amino acids. The CDR3 bases are TGTGCCAGCAGTTACGGCGGGGGACGATACAATGAGCAGTTCTTC. Residues: CASSYGGGRYNEQFF.

This chain uses TRBV28 with TRBJ2-1; D may be TRBD1 or TRBD2 (5 bases each). This CDR3 comprises 17 residues. The V end lost 6 bases, the J end lost 1 base, and 19 bases lay between the germline ends. Germline-derived CDR1 and CDR2 are MDHEN and SYDVKM. CDR3 protein: CASSQPGSRGSYNEQFF. DNA for the CDR3: TGTGCCAGCAGCCAACCGGGATCGAGGGGTTCCTACAATGAGCAGTTCTTC. Supplemented by reference TRBV28 and TRBJ2-1, the full variable domain reads DVKVTQSSRYLVKRTGEKVFLECVQDMDHENMFWYRQDPGLGLRLIYFSYDVKMKEKGDIPEGYSVSREKKERFSLILESASTNQTSMYLCASSQPGSRGSYNEQFFGPGTRLTVL.

This clonotype was counted only a few times. The chain carries TRBV27 and TRBJ2-1, with 9 bases lining up with TRBD2. The CDR3 loop spans 16 amino acids. The V and J ends lost 7 bases and 3 bases, in that order; junction bases with no gene match: 10. Germline V CDR1 and CDR2: MNHEY, SMNVEV (reference sequence). Here the CDR3 DNA reads TGTGCCAGCATTAAAACAGCGGGAGGCTACTACAATGAGCAGTTCTTC. Protein product: CASIKTAGGYYNEQFF.

This clonotype was seen only a few times. The chain couples TRBV5-1 to TRBJ1-1; the D gene is possibly TRBD1 (5 bases). The CDR3 is made up of 16 amino acids. V gave up 0 bases and J gave up 3 bases, with 15 bases separating them. Per germline, CDR1 SGHRS and CDR2 YFSETQ. The CDR3 DNA reads TGCGCCAGCAGCTTGGAATCCGGGGGTGCGGACACTGAAGCTTTCTTT. It yields the protein CASSLESGGADTEAFF.

This clonotype has only a few counts. This chain uses TRBV7-2 with TRBJ1-5; TRBD1 is a possible D gene (6 bases). Trimming removed 5 bases from V and 3 bases from J, with 14 bases in between. From germline, CDR1 is SGHTA and CDR2 FQGNSA. The CDR3 is made up of 15 amino acids. The chain's CDR3 is CASSPGGGFNQPQHF. Here the CDR3 DNA reads TGTGCCAGCAGCCCCGGAGGGGGGTTCAATCAGCCCCAGCATTTT.